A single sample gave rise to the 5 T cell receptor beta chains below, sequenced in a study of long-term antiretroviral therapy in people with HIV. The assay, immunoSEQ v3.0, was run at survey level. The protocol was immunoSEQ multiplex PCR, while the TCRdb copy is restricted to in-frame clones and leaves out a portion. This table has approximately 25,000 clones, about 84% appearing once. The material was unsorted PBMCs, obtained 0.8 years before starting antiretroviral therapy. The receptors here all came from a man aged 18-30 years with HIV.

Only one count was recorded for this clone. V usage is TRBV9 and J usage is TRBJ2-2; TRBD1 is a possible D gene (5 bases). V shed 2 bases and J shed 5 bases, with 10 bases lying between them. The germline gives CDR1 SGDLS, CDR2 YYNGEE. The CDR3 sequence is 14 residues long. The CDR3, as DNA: TGTGCCAGCAGCGTCCAGGGCAGAACCGGGGAGCTGTTTTTT. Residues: CASSVQGRTGELFF.

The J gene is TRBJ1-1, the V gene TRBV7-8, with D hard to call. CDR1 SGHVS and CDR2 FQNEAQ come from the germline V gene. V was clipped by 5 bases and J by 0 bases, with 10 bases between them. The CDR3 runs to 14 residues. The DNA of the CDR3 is TGTGCCAGCAGCCGCGGCTCTCTGAACACTGAAGCTTTCTTT. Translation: CASSRGSLNTEAFF.

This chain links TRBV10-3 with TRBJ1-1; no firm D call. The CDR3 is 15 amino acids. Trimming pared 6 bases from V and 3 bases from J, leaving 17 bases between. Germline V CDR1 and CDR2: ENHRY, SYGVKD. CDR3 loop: CAIRPRLVADTEAFF. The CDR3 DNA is TGTGCCATCAGACCCAGACTAGTAGCCGACACTGAAGCTTTCTTT.

CDR3 bases: TGTGCCAGCAGCTCGATAAGCGGGAGTAGCTCCTACGAGCAGTACTTC. This translates into CASSSISGSSSYEQYF. The chain joins TRBV7-2 to TRBJ2-7; 8 bases are shared with TRBD2. Germline CDR1 reads SGHTA; CDR2 reads FQGNSA. The CDR3 runs to 16 residues. The junction had 8 bases not matched to a gene; V was cut back by 4 bases and J by 0 bases. The entire variable domain, with the rest obtained from reference TRBV7-2 and TRBJ2-7, is as follows: GAGVSQSPSNKVTEKGKDVELRCDPISGHTALYWYRQSLGQGLEFLIYFQGNSAPDKSGLPSDRFSAERTGGSVSTLTIQRTQQEDSAVYLCASSSISGSSSYEQYFGPGTRLTVT.

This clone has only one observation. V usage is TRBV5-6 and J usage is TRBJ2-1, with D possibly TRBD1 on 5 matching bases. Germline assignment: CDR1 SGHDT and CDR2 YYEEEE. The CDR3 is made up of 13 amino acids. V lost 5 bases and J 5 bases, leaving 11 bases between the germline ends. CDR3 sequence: CASRRDRHNEQFF. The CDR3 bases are TGTGCCAGCAGACGAGACAGACACAATGAGCAGTTCTTC.